The 23 T cell receptor beta chains below come from one sample, sequenced in a study of blood T cells in healthy people across ages. Primed by a sample-barcoded 5' primer and a J-beta primer mix, a second PCR proceeded for about 7 to 12 cycles. In TCRdb, the 5' RACE reads were re-called with MiXCR into one record per CDR3 protein. The repertoire includes just over 1 million distinct CDR3 sequences, over 35% of them detected once, and approximately 19% sits in the top ten. The sample was blood. These receptor sequences come from a woman in her sixties in good health.

This clonotype has more than one count but fewer than ten. CDR3 nucleotide sequence: TGTGCCAGCAGCCTCGGTCATCCGTCGAACATTCAGTACTTC. It codes for CASSLGHPSNIQYF. This sequence joins TRBV6-5 and TRBJ2-4; no reliable D call. The ends were cut back, 6 bases at V and 7 bases at J, with 16 bases in the middle. There are 14 residues in the CDR3. Germline V CDR1 and CDR2: MNHEY, SVGAGI.

This clonotype was counted between two and nine times. This sequence joins TRBV4-2 and TRBJ2-3; D gene ambiguous. V gave up 2 bases and J gave up 2 bases, with 11 bases separating them. Per germline, CDR1 LGHNA and CDR2 YNFKEQ. The CDR3 sequence is 15 residues long. The CDR3 region has the DNA TGTGCCAGCAGCCAACGAGACTCCCCCACAGATACGCAGTATTTT. It translates to CASSQRDSPTDTQYF.

In the case of this clonotype: It may be a read error: a sequence one base away is much more abundant. The rearrangement joins TRBV2 to TRBJ2-1, with D possibly called TRBD1 or TRBD2 (5 bases each). Germline values: CDR1 SNHLY, CDR2 FYNNEI. The CDR3 loop spans 14 amino acids. Between the trimmed V and J ends, which lost 4 bases and 13 bases, there was a span of 20 bases. The CDR3 region has the DNA TGTGCCAGCAGTGCTCAGGGCGGGCAAGAGACCCAGTTCTTC. This encodes CASSAQGGQETQFF.

This clonotype was found a few times. The V call is TRBV12-3 or TRBV12-4, the J call TRBJ2-5; TRBD1 matches at 11 bases. The V gene end was trimmed by 5 bases and the J gene end by 4 bases; junction bases not matched to a gene: 3. The CDR3 loop spans 14 amino acids. The CDR3, as DNA: TGTGCCAGCAGTGGGACAGGGGGGATAGAGACCCAGTACTTC. Translating it yields CASSGTGGIETQYF.

This clonotype has a handful of counts. The J gene is TRBJ2-3, the V gene TRBV20-1; D remains ambiguous. Germline CDR1 reads DFQATT; CDR2 reads SNEGSKA (reference sequence). V lost 1 base, J lost 6 bases, and 11 bases lay in between. The CDR3 extends over 13 amino acids. CDR3 sequence reads: CSARAATRDTQYF. In nucleotides, the CDR3 is TGCAGTGCTAGAGCGGCCACGAGGGATACGCAGTATTTT.

The chain combines TRBV6-2 or TRBV6-3 with TRBJ2-7, with D uncertain. CDR1 is MNHEY and CDR2 is SVGEGT in the germline V gene. CDR3 length equals 12 residues. V was clipped by 9 bases and J by 5 bases, with 14 bases between them. CDR3 nucleotide sequence: TGTGCCAGTGGGTCACCTCACGACGAGCAGTACTTC. It codes for CASGSPHDEQYF.

The chain links TRBV29-1 to TRBJ1-4; a possible D gene is TRBD1 (5 bases). This CDR3 region has 15 residues. CDR1 is SQVTM, CDR2 ANQGSEA, per germline. Trimming took off 5 bases at V and 3 bases at J, with 16 bases between the two ends. The CDR3 loop reads CSVRGNMGPNEKLFF. The CDR3 coding sequence is TGCAGCGTTCGGGGAAATATGGGGCCTAATGAAAAACTGTTTTTT.

This clonotype came up many times. This CDR3 is CSARAGQGAGEQYF. The CDR3 DNA follows: TGCAGTGCTAGAGCTGGGCAGGGGGCTGGAGAGCAGTACTTC. V usage is TRBV20-1 and J usage is TRBJ2-7; 8 bases agree with TRBD1. This CDR3 is 14 amino acids long. Germline V gives CDR1 DFQATT, CDR2 SNEGSKA (reference sequence). J gave up 7 bases and V 1 base, and 9 bases lay outside the gene matches.

The chain couples TRBV20-1 to TRBJ2-7; the D gene is possibly TRBD2 (6 bases). The germline V gene has CDR1 DFQATT and CDR2 SNEGSKA (reference sequence). V was clipped by 3 bases and J by 4 bases, with 13 bases between them. The CDR3 runs to 13 residues. CDR3 region: CSASGSTFYEQYF. DNA of the CDR3: TGCAGTGCTAGCGGGAGTACATTTTACGAGCAGTACTTC.

Comments on this clonotype: The junction differs from germline at one of its ends, possibly a read error. The genes are TRBV6-5 and TRBJ1-1; D not resolved. Germline lookup yields CDR1 MNHEY and CDR2 SVGAGI. This CDR3 is built from 15 residues. The CDR3 sequence is CTSSYSKSSNTEAFF. CDR3 in DNA: TGTACCAGCAGTTACTCGAAGTCGTCGAACACCGAAGCTTTCTTT.

The V gene is TRBV7-9, the J gene TRBJ2-5, with 9 bases lining up with TRBD2. This CDR3 contains 19 residues. The V segment lost 5 bases and the J segment 2 bases; nucleotides outside the gene matches: 18. The germline V gene encodes CDR1 SEHNR and CDR2 FQNEAQ (reference sequence). The CDR3 here is CASSPTLSRLAEKQETQYF. DNA of the CDR3: TGTGCCAGCAGCCCTACCCTATCTAGACTAGCGGAAAAACAAGAGACCCAGTACTTC.

This clonotype has more than one count but fewer than ten. The V gene is TRBV12-3 or TRBV12-4, the J gene TRBJ2-7, with 7 bases that match TRBD2. V trimming: 6 bases; J trimming: 3 bases; junction bases outside the gene matches: 8. The CDR3 is 14 residues long. CDR3 sequence: CASSPLASGYEQYF. The CDR3 DNA reads as TGTGCCAGCAGCCCACTAGCGTCGGGCTACGAGCAGTACTTC.

J is TRBJ1-2 and V is TRBV7-8; the D gene is possibly TRBD1 (6 bases). Trimming shortened V by 1 base and J by 10 bases, and 13 bases separated the two germline ends. This CDR3 contains 13 residues. The germline V gene encodes CDR1 SGHVS and CDR2 FQNEAQ. The CDR3 loop reads CASSLDQGLDYTF. The CDR3 coding sequence is TGTGCCAGCAGCTTAGACCAGGGGCTCGACTACACCTTC.

As regards this clonotype: A junction end diverges from the germline sequence, so it may reflect a read error. CDR3 loop: CASSQDRPGLAAVNELFF. CDR3 in DNA: TGTGCCAGCAGCCAAGATAGGCCCGGACTAGCTGCCGTCAATGAGCTGTTCTTC. The rearrangement links TRBV4-2 to TRBJ2-1; 8 bases are a match to TRBD2. This CDR3 spans 18 amino acids. Germline CDR1 is LGHNA and CDR2 is YNFKEQ.

This chain connects TRBV5-1 to TRBJ2-5; 8 bases agree with TRBD2. The J call may be in error: the DNA end matches TRBJ2-7 better. Germline loops: CDR1 SGHRS, CDR2 YFSETQ. This CDR3 has 12 amino acids. CDR3 amino acids: CASSVREGEQYF. The CDR3, as DNA: TGCGCCAGCAGCGTACGGGAGGGCGAGCAGTACTTC.

The V call is TRBV13, the J call TRBJ2-7; D may correspond to TRBD1 or TRBD2 (5 bases each). Trimming took off 6 bases at V and 2 bases at J, with 14 bases between the two ends. Germline V CDR1 and CDR2: PRHDT, FYEKMQ (reference sequence). The CDR3 has 14 residues. CDR3 protein: CASSYGTSTYEQYF. CDR3 DNA: TGTGCCAGCAGTTACGGGACCAGTACCTACGAGCAGTACTTC.

This chain joins TRBV7-9 and TRBJ2-3, with D possibly matching TRBD2 (6 bases). This CDR3 has 15 amino acids. Germline CDR1 is SEHNR and CDR2 is FQNEAQ (reference sequence). Trimming shortened V by 5 bases and J by 0 bases, and 12 bases separated the two germline ends. CDR3 sequence reads: CASSEGLTSTDTQYF. CDR3 DNA: TGTGCCAGCAGCGAGGGACTGACTAGCACAGATACGCAGTATTTT.

The chain combines TRBV6-6 with TRBJ2-1, with TRBD2 matching over 7 bases. The DNA matches TRBJ2-7 better at its end, which makes the J call doubtful. Germline V gene lookup returns CDR1 MNHNY and CDR2 SVGAGI (reference sequence). This CDR3 is 15 amino acids long. The CDR3 protein is CASSSRGGAGNEQYF. CDR3 nucleotides: TGTGCCAGCAGCTCCCGGGGAGGGGCCGGCAATGAGCAGTACTTC.

The chain employs TRBV4-1 and TRBJ1-1; D is possibly TRBD1 (5 bases). Germline-derived CDR1 and CDR2 are MGHRA and YSYEKL. Trimming left V 0 bases short and J 6 bases short, with 14 bases between. CDR3 length equals 15 residues. CDR3 region: CASSQEKAGRSEAFF. The CDR3 bases are TGCGCCAGCAGCCAAGAGAAGGCAGGGAGGTCTGAAGCTTTCTTT.

Comments on this clonotype: A read error may account for a junction end that differs from germline. The CDR3 loop is CATNRDSHRSNEQFF. The CDR3 DNA reads TGTGCCACCAACAGAGATTCCCACCGCAGTAATGAGCAGTTCTTC. J is TRBJ2-1 and V is TRBV15; D not resolved. The germline V gene has CDR1 LNHNV and CDR2 YYDKDF (reference sequence). The CDR3 consists of 15 residues.

The chain combines TRBV12-3 or TRBV12-4 with TRBJ2-7; tentatively, D is TRBD1 or TRBD2 (6 bases each). The CDR3 totals 14 residues. V dropped 6 bases and J dropped 4 bases, with 16 bases sitting between them. Here the CDR3 DNA reads TGTGCCAGCAGCGCTGGACGGGGGCTGTACGAGCAGTACTTC. Protein sequence: CASSAGRGLYEQYF.

The V and J genes are TRBV12-3 or TRBV12-4 and TRBJ2-1; D not resolved. V lost 3 bases, J lost 10 bases, and 10 bases lay in between. CDR3 size: 12 residues. CDR3 loop: CASSFPPREQFF. CDR3 coding DNA: TGTGCCAGCAGTTTCCCTCCGAGGGAGCAGTTCTTC.

The count of this clonotype is one. The chain links TRBV5-5 to TRBJ2-1; 7 bases are a match to TRBD2. CDR1 and CDR2 from the germline V gene are SGHKS and YYEKEE (reference sequence). V lost 6 bases and J lost 0; bases outside the gene matches: 12. This CDR3 region has 17 residues. The CDR3 here is CASISGVDLFSYNEQFF. The CDR3 DNA reads TGTGCCAGCATAAGCGGGGTTGATTTATTCTCCTACAATGAGCAGTTCTTC.